This entry features one T cell receptor (beta chain) sequence. The antigen is unknown. V dropped 3 bases and J dropped 11; count of bases not matched to a gene: 9. CDR1 and CDR2 (germline): SQVTM, ANQGSEA. The CDR3 contains 12 residues. Investigators isolated RNA and reverse transcribed it into cDNA to act as the sequencing template. Data came from immunoSEQ multiplex PCR; TCRdb stores just in-frame clones and leaves some out. The sample yields 150,000 to 200,000 clones, approximately 56% seen once. The data belong to a study of CD8+ T cells in alopecia areata. On the study more broadly: Tofacitinib administration to treated patients was oral, at 5 to 10 mg twice daily. People stayed on tofacitinib for 6 to 18 months, then stopped the drug for 6 months. Notes on the study in general: Relative to normal scalp, lesional scalp, especially alopecia totalis/universalis, showed higher clonality.

Here the sequenced sample was CD4+ T cells sorted from blood, taken at week 0. The chain uses TRBV29-1 and TRBJ1-1; 7 nucleotides align to TRBD1. The clonotype originates from a human donor with alopecia areata. The CDR3, as DNA: TGCAGCGTTGATCGAGGGGGCCCCGGGGCTTTCTTT. It encodes CSVDRGGPGAFF. Together with reference TRBV29-1 and TRBJ1-1, the CDR3 gives the full variable domain: SAVISQKPSRDICQRGTSLTIQCQVDSQVTMMFWYRQQPGQSLTLIATANQGSEATYESGFVIDKFPISRPNLTFSTLTVSNMSPEDSSIYLCSVDRGGPGAFFGQGTRLTVV.